The sequence of this T cell receptor beta chain was determined in a study of neoadjuvant nivolumab and ipilimumab in lung cancer. Findings of the study overall: Only a single major-pathologic-response sample was available for clonality analysis.

This clone showed up just once. Antigen unknown. The CDR3 is 12 residues long. Trimming removed 5 bases from V and 5 bases from J, with 10 bases in between. The germline CDR1 and CDR2 sequences are SQVTM and ANQGSEA. Method: immunoSEQ multiplex PCR; TCRdb's copy keeps in-frame clones and lacks some. The repertoire holds roughly 30,000 clones, with about nine tenths as singletons. Here the sequenced sample was peripheral blood, taken after neoadjuvant nivolumab, alone or with ipilimumab, at or shortly before surgery. This clonotype was obtained from an adult with non-small cell lung cancer. The chain carries TRBV29-1 and TRBJ1-5; D gene ambiguous. This CDR3 is CSVSGSDQPQHF. As DNA, the CDR3 is TGCAGCGTTTCTGGGTCGGATCAGCCCCAGCATTTT.